This TCR beta chain emerged from a study of cytomegalovirus exposure and HLA in healthy donors. The PCR ran on 60 Vbeta and 13 Jbeta primers. TCRdb's copy holds only in-frame clones and misses some; the assay was immunoSEQ multiplex PCR. This table holds 170,000 or so clones, around 82% found once. The CDR3 length is 15 residues. From germline, CDR1 is SSHAT and CDR2 FNYEAQ (reference sequence). The V gene end was trimmed by 5 bases and the J gene end by 3 bases; junction bases not matched to a gene: 5. Sample: PBMCs. The TCR originated in a man between 40 and 49 years old in good health and CMV-seronegative. The chain is built from TRBV7-7 and TRBJ2-2, with 8 nucleotides matching TRBD2. Here the CDR3 DNA reads TGTGCCAGCAGCAATGGGACTAGTTACACCGGGGAGCTGTTTTTT. Its translation: CASSNGTSYTGELFF.